A selection of T cell receptor beta chains follows, all from one sample in a study of cytomegalovirus exposure and HLA in healthy donors. Here immunoSEQ multiplex PCR was the method, and the copy in TCRdb shows in-frame clones only, minus some. This sample yields about 200,000 clones, of which around 73% are seen a single time; 3% to 4% belongs to the top ten. The material sequenced was PBMCs. These receptors were taken from a male donor in good health and CMV-seronegative. The CDR3 runs from the conserved cysteine through the conserved F or W. Each record gives: clone size, V gene, J gene, D gene, CDR3 DNA, CDR3 protein. A D gene is named only where the DNA matches it firmly. A row's size may be missing; if present it is once, few, many or a size class.

.	TRBV5-6	TRBJ1-5	.	TGTGCCAGCAGCTTGAAGAGGGCCTACTATCAGCCCCAGCATTTT	CASSLKRAYYQPQHF
once	TRBV5-1	TRBJ1-4	.	TGCGCCAGCAGCTTTCGGTACGGTAATGAAAAACTGTTTTTT	CASSFRYGNEKLFF
once	TRBV15	TRBJ2-1	TRBD2	TGTGCCACCAGCAGACAAGCAGCGGGGTTACTAGCGGGAGGTACCAATGAGCAGTTCTTC	CATSRQAAGLLAGGTNEQFF
.	TRBV18	TRBJ2-2	TRBD2	TGTGCCAGCTCCCGCTATAGCGGGTCGAACACCGGGGAGCTGTTTTTT	CASSRYSGSNTGELFF
.	TRBV6-6	TRBJ2-2	.	TGTGCCAGCAGTTACGGTTCCAGAAACACCGGGGAGCTGTTTTTT	CASSYGSRNTGELFF
few	TRBV12-5	TRBJ2-1	.	TGTGCTAGTGGTTTGGGCGGCTACCACAATGAGCAGTTCTTC	CASGLGGYHNEQFF
.	TRBV19	TRBJ2-7	.	TGTGCCAGTAGTTACAGGCTGGTGGATACGGTAGAGCAGTACTTC	CASSYRLVDTVEQYF
.	TRBV7-2	TRBJ2-7	TRBD2	TGTGCCAGCAGCGCGGGAGGGCCCAGGGAGCAGTACTTC	CASSAGGPREQYF
.	TRBV27	TRBJ2-5	.	TGTGCCAGCACCGATCTCCGACTAGAAGGTCGCGGGACCCAGTACTTC	CASTDLRLEGRGTQYF
.	TRBV7-6	TRBJ2-1	.	TGTGCCAGCAGCTTAGCTGGGGGGAGCCGTTACAATGAGCAGTTCTTC	CASSLAGGSRYNEQFF
.	TRBV9	TRBJ2-7	TRBD2	TGTGCCAGCAGCGCGGGACTAGCGGGATTCGAGCAGTACTTC	CASSAGLAGFEQYF
.	TRBV19	TRBJ2-3	.	TGTGCCAGTAGTACACAGTACAGCACAGATACGCAGTATTTT	CASSTQYSTDTQYF
.	TRBV27	TRBJ1-1	.	TGTGCCAGCAATGAGGACGGTAGGGAGGATACTGAAGCTTTCTTT	CASNEDGREDTEAFF
.	TRBV29-1	TRBJ2-7	.	TGCAGCGTTGAAGGGCTAGCCACCTACGAGCAGTACTTC	CSVEGLATYEQYF
.	TRBV5-1	TRBJ2-2	.	TGCGCCAGCAGAGGGGTGGAGGGATCCACCGGGGAGCTGTTTTTT	CASRGVEGSTGELFF
once	TRBV28	TRBJ2-7	.	TGTGCCAGCAGTTTCCTTTCGACAGGCTACGAGCAGTACTTC	CASSFLSTGYEQYF
.	TRBV6-6	TRBJ2-7	.	TGTGCCAGCAGTTACTCGAGAGGGACCTACGAGCAGTACTTC	CASSYSRGTYEQYF
many	TRBV5-1	TRBJ2-7	.	TGCGCCAGCAGCTTGGTACAGGGTTTTGAGCAGTACTTC	CASSLVQGFEQYF
.	TRBV15	TRBJ1-2	TRBD1	TGTGCCACCAGCAGAACCGGAAGGACAGGGGACGGCTACACCTTC	CATSRTGRTGDGYTF